The 21 T cell receptor beta chains presented below share a single source sample, sequenced in a study of T cell repertoires in cytomegalovirus infection (dated by TCRdb to between 2018 and 2021). The intended sense of this specimen's treatment or condition label: in vitro stimulation with specific CMV peptide epitopes to enrich CMV-specific T cells. For these TCRs, the target antigens are not known. TCRdb shows the sequencer as Illumina HiSeq 1500. Starting from the raw public reads, TCRdb applied fastp trimming at Q25, assembled clones with MiXCR and retained in-frame beta chains. Rows matching on CDR3 protein sequence are summarized as one entry with the most common DNA and genes. This sample gives some 800,000 distinct CDR3 sequences in total; 32% of them show up just once. The biggest ten clones account for about an eighth of the sample. The sequences come from cultured CD8+ T cells from PBMCs, collected from culture after CMV antigen stimulation. These receptors all stem from a human donor in good health (CMV status not recorded). Some clones in this sample may be carry-over from other donors' samples.

This clonotype has a handful of counts. The chain joins TRBV5-6 to TRBJ1-3, with D possibly being TRBD1 (5 bases). Looked up from germline, CDR1 is SGHDT and CDR2 is YYEEEE. This CDR3 contains 17 residues. V was pared by 1 base and J by 0 bases, with 14 bases between. The CDR3 coding sequence is TGTGCCAGCAGCTTGTCGTCGGGACGGATCTCTGGAAACACCATATATTTT. This codes for CASSLSSGRISGNTIYF.

The chain carries TRBV10-3 and TRBJ2-5, with 8 bases aligning to TRBD1. Germline CDR1 and CDR2: ENHRY and SYGVKD. The CDR3 covers 16 residues. V shed 3 bases and J 2 bases; nucleotides not matched to a gene: 8. CDR3 in amino acids: CAISEPGTGSQETQYF. In DNA form, the CDR3 reads TGTGCCATCAGTGAACCCGGGACAGGATCGCAAGAGACCCAGTACTTC.

This clonotype was found many times. The chain carries TRBV28 and TRBJ2-5; unclear D gene. V lost 2 bases to trimming and J lost 3 bases, with 13 bases between them. The CDR3 has 15 amino acids. Germline CDR1 MDHEN, CDR2 SYDVKM. The CDR3 bases are TGTGCCAGCAGTTTACCCCGGACGGCAAAAGAGACCCAGTACTTC. As protein: CASSLPRTAKETQYF.

The table lists this clonotype with a few counts. V is TRBV6-2 or TRBV6-3 and J is TRBJ2-5; D uncertain. Trimming stripped 5 bases from V and 0 bases from J, with 19 bases between. Per the germline V gene, CDR1 is MNHEY and CDR2 is SVGEGT. This CDR3 comprises 17 residues. The CDR3 bases are TGTGCCAGCAGTATCACCCGAGTGGGATTGTACCAAGAGACCCAGTACTTC. As protein: CASSITRVGLYQETQYF.

This clonotype was observed a few times. This chain uses TRBV19 with TRBJ1-1; D unresolved. The CDR3 length is 13 residues. In germline, CDR1 is LNHDA, CDR2 SQIVND (reference sequence). V shed 9 bases and J shed 8 bases, with 19 bases lying between them. The CDR3 bases are TGTGCCAGCAGTCTGTCTCGCCTTCAAGAAGCTTTCTTT. Translated, it gives CASSLSRLQEAFF.

This clonotype has more than one count but fewer than ten. This chain uses TRBV7-8 with TRBJ2-1, with D unclear. The CDR3 is 15 amino acids. V lost 1 base to trimming and J lost 0 bases, with 7 bases between them. Germline CDR1 is SGHVS and CDR2 is FQNEAQ. CDR3 loop: CASSLESLSYNEQFF. The CDR3 DNA sequence: TGTGCCAGCAGCTTAGAAAGTCTCTCCTACAATGAGCAGTTCTTC.

This clonotype was found many times. The V call is TRBV5-1, the J call TRBJ1-1; D unclear. Germline-derived CDR1 and CDR2 are SGHRS and YFSETQ. The CDR3 sequence is 14 residues long. V was shortened by 4 bases and J by 1 base, with 11 bases between the two germline ends. For the CDR3, the DNA is TGCGCCAGCAGCCCCGGGCCTTCGAACACTGAAGCTTTCTTT. It specifies CASSPGPSNTEAFF.

This clonotype was detected only a few times. CDR3 amino acids: CATSRGGANVLTF. CDR3 nucleotides: TGTGCCACCAGTCGAGGGGGGGCCAACGTCCTGACTTTC. V usage is TRBV24-1 and J usage is TRBJ2-6; D is perhaps TRBD2 (5 bases). CDR1 is KGHDR, CDR2 SFDVKD, per germline. Trimming shortened V by 6 bases and J by 4 bases, and 6 bases separated the two germline ends. There are 13 residues in the CDR3.

This clonotype was found a few times. This chain connects TRBV4-1 to TRBJ1-5; no firm D call. This CDR3 comprises 14 residues. V lost 0 bases and J 4 bases, leaving 7 bases between the germline ends. Germline V gene lookup returns CDR1 MGHRA and CDR2 YSYEKL. The CDR3 loop reads CASSQENKNQPQHF. As DNA, the CDR3 is TGCGCCAGCAGCCAAGAAAACAAAAATCAGCCCCAGCATTTT.

This chain links TRBV11-1 with TRBJ1-1; D is possibly TRBD1 (6 bases). V was pared by 5 bases and J by 1 base, with 17 bases between. Per germline, CDR1 SGHAT and CDR2 FQDESV (reference sequence). The CDR3 is 16 residues long. CDR3 bases: TGTGCCAGCAGCCATGGAGTCGGACAGTCGAACACTGAAGCTTTCTTT. Translated, it gives CASSHGVGQSNTEAFF.

The chain recombines TRBV13 with TRBJ2-7, with 9 bases identical to TRBD1. CDR1 and CDR2 from the germline V gene are PRHDT and FYEKMQ (reference sequence). The CDR3 runs to 15 residues. The ends lost 1 base at V and 4 bases at J; junction bases unmatched: 5. This CDR3 reads CASSLAGQGLYEQYF. The CDR3 bases are TGTGCCAGCAGCTTAGCCGGACAGGGGTTGTACGAGCAGTACTTC.

The chain couples TRBV10-3 to TRBJ2-1; TRBD2 agrees at 10 bases. The length of the CDR3 is 16 residues. Germline V lookup: CDR1 ENHRY, CDR2 SYGVKD. V lost 7 bases to trimming and J lost 8 bases; unmatched junction nucleotides: 14. CDR3 in DNA: TGTGCCATCAAAACCTCGGGACAGCGGGGGGGCCATGAGCAGTTCTTC. Its translation: CAIKTSGQRGGHEQFF.

This chain uses TRBV27 with TRBJ2-6, with D perhaps matching TRBD1 or TRBD2 (6 bases each). The CDR3 sequence is 18 residues long. Looked up from germline, CDR1 is MNHEY and CDR2 is SMNVEV (reference sequence). V lost 3 bases, J lost 2 bases, and 17 bases lay in between. The CDR3: CASSFFPLRGAGANVLTF. The CDR3 DNA reads TGTGCCAGCAGTTTCTTTCCTCTTAGGGGGGCTGGGGCCAACGTCCTGACTTTC.

The gene calls are TRBV29-1 and TRBJ1-1; no reliable D call. The CDR3 contains 12 residues. V lost 4 bases and J lost 1, with 7 bases in between. CDR1 SQVTM and CDR2 ANQGSEA come from the germline V gene. The CDR3 protein is CSVAEGNTEAFF. The CDR3 DNA follows: TGCAGCGTTGCCGAGGGGAACACTGAAGCTTTCTTT.

The chain carries TRBV12-5 and TRBJ1-2; D unresolved. Trimming cost V 6 bases and J 8 bases, with 13 bases left between them. Germline assignment: CDR1 LGHNT and CDR2 FRNRAP. This CDR3 is built from 12 residues. The DNA of the CDR3 is TGTGCTAGTGGGACCGGCCCGAAGGGCTACACCTTC. Protein sequence: CASGTGPKGYTF.

This clonotype was seen a handful of times. J is TRBJ2-3 and V is TRBV6-2 or TRBV6-3; tentatively, D is TRBD2 (6 bases). V lost 4 bases and J 3 bases, leaving 11 bases between the germline ends. This CDR3 comprises 14 residues. Germline V gives CDR1 MNHEY, CDR2 SVGEGT. The CDR3 DNA reads as TGTGCCAGCAGTTGGGACTCGGGAACAGATACGCAGTATTTT. Translation: CASSWDSGTDTQYF.

The gene calls are TRBV5-1 and TRBJ2-5; TRBD1 matches at 8 bases. This CDR3 has 15 residues. Looked up from germline, CDR1 is SGHRS and CDR2 is YFSETQ. J was trimmed by 4 bases and V by 4 bases; bases with no gene match: 9. The CDR3 DNA reads as TGCGCCAGCAGCCCCGAGACAGGGGCAAGAGAGACCCAGTACTTC. Amino acids: CASSPETGARETQYF.

The V call is TRBV6-5, the J call TRBJ2-1, with a weak D call TRBD2 (6 bases). Germline V gene lookup returns CDR1 MNHEY and CDR2 SVGAGI. The length of the CDR3 is 14 residues. V lost 1 base, J lost 6 bases, and 10 bases lay in between. The CDR3 loop is CASSYWTGSNEQFF. As DNA, the CDR3 is TGTGCCAGCAGTTACTGGACCGGGAGCAATGAGCAGTTCTTC.

This clonotype was recorded a few times. V usage is TRBV12-3 or TRBV12-4 and J usage is TRBJ1-2; 8 bases match TRBD1. V shed 5 bases and J 4 bases; nucleotides not matched to a gene: 9. The CDR3 has 15 residues. The CDR3 reads CASSALDRGVYGYTF. The CDR3 DNA reads TGTGCCAGCAGTGCCCTAGACAGGGGCGTCTATGGCTACACCTTC.

This chain connects TRBV2 to TRBJ2-7; D is ambiguous. The CDR3 loop spans 12 amino acids. Germline values: CDR1 SNHLY, CDR2 FYNNEI. V was clipped by 4 bases and J by 3 bases, with 7 bases between them. CDR3 nucleotide sequence: TGTGCCAGCAGTGGGCGGTACTACGAGCAGTACGTC. This encodes CASSGRYYEQYV.

This clonotype was picked up a small number of times. This sequence joins TRBV7-6 and TRBJ1-5; weak D call: TRBD1 (6 bases). CDR1 and CDR2 (germline): SGHVS, FNYEAQ. Trimming left V 2 bases short and J 3 bases short, with 14 bases between. The CDR3 is 16 amino acids. The CDR3 DNA reads TGTGCCAGCAGCTTAAATCCAACAGGGTCCAATCAGCCCCAGCATTTT. This translates into CASSLNPTGSNQPQHF.